These 4 T cell receptor beta chains were all obtained from the same sample, sequenced in a study of blood T cell repertoires in COVID-19. Using immunoSEQ multiplex PCR, the repertoire was profiled, and TCRdb retains in-frame clones only, with some absent. The table has 99,000 or so clones, about 86% seen once; the top ten hold 10% to 15%. The sample taken for sequencing was peripheral blood. Receptors were obtained from a woman aged 55-75 years in a cohort sampled during active or convalescent COVID-19.

V usage is TRBV5-1 and J usage is TRBJ2-1, with 7 bases aligning to TRBD2. Germline CDR1 SGHRS, CDR2 YFSETQ. There are 15 residues in the CDR3. Trimming cost V 4 bases and J 5 bases; bases outside gene matches: 9. The DNA for the CDR3 is TGCGCCAGCAGCCCTGGGGGGACTACTAACAATGAGCAGTTCTTC. This translates into CASSPGGTTNNEQFF.

This chain connects TRBV25-1 to TRBJ1-2, with 7 bases lining up with TRBD1. Unmatched junction bases numbered 14, after V lost 5 bases and J lost 5 bases. CDR1 and CDR2 (germline): MGHDK, SYGVNS. CDR3 length equals 16 residues. CDR3 nucleotides: TGTGCCAGCAGTCCAAGGGAAAGGGGGCGTTCGTATGGCTACACCTTC. Its translation is CASSPRERGRSYGYTF.

This clone was found once. This chain links TRBV5-1 with TRBJ2-5; 7 nucleotides line up with TRBD2. J was trimmed by 5 bases and V by 4 bases; bases with no gene match: 14. The CDR3 has 16 residues. CDR1 SGHRS and CDR2 YFSETQ come from the germline V gene. CDR3 bases: TGCGCCAGCAGCCCAGACCCAGCGGGAATCGGGGAGACCCAGTACTTC. It yields the protein CASSPDPAGIGETQYF. Filled out from reference TRBV5-1 and TRBJ2-5, the complete variable domain reads KAGVTQTPRYLIKTRGQQVTLSCSPISGHRSVSWYQQTPGQGLQFLFEYFSETQRNKGNFPGRFSGRQFSNSRSEMNVSTLELGDSALYLCASSPDPAGIGETQYFGPGTRLLVL.

The sample holds many counts of this clone. The chain links TRBV5-1 to TRBJ2-3; TRBD1 aligns across 10 bases. The CDR3 spans 16 residues. Germline V gene sequence: CDR1 SGHRS, CDR2 YFSETQ. V gave up 4 bases and J gave up 0 bases; unmatched junction bases: 5. CDR3 in DNA: TGCGCCAGCAGCCCAAGACAGGGGGCGAGCACAGATACGCAGTATTTT. Translated, it gives CASSPRQGASTDTQYF.